Shown below are 11 T cell receptor beta chains from a single sample sequenced in a study of OX40 agonist ivuxolimab in advanced cancers. Sequenced by immunoSEQ multiplex PCR; TCRdb stores in-frame clones only, minus some. The repertoire includes over 55,000 clones, 84% of them detected once, and around 0.78% sits in the top ten. The source material was CD4+ or CD8+ T cells sorted from blood, sampled in a trial of the OX40 agonist ivuxolimab. The receptors here all came from an adult with an advanced solid tumor such as melanoma, head and neck, liver or kidney cancer.

V and J are TRBV5-4 and TRBJ2-5, with TRBD2 identical over 8 bases. V lost 4 bases to trimming and J lost 5 bases; unmatched junction nucleotides: 10. Germline V gives CDR1 SGHNT, CDR2 YYREEE (reference sequence). This CDR3 contains 15 residues. CDR3 sequence reads: CASSTRGGRVETQYF. CDR3 nucleotide sequence: TGTGCCAGCAGCACCCGCGGGGGGCGTGTGGAGACCCAGTACTTC.

The rearrangement uses TRBV7-3 and TRBJ1-4; TRBD1 agrees at 9 bases. The CDR3 totals 15 residues. The V and J ends lost 5 bases and 5 bases, in that order; junction bases with no gene match: 6. Germline loops: CDR1 SGHTA, CDR2 FQGTGA. The DNA of the CDR3 is TGTGCCAGCAGCCGTTCGGGACAGGGCAATGAAAAACTGTTTTTT. It encodes CASSRSGQGNEKLFF. Variable domain in full (rest from reference TRBV7-3 and TRBJ1-4): GAGVSQTPSNKVTEKGKYVELRCDPISGHTALYWYRQSLGQGPEFLIYFQGTGAADDSGLPNDRFFAVRPEGSVSTLKIQRTERGDSAVYLCASSRSGQGNEKLFFGSGTQLSVL.

The chain combines TRBV6-1 with TRBJ1-1; no clear D. Deletions cut 2 bases from V and 4 bases from J, with 14 bases between. CDR1 is MNHNS and CDR2 is SASEGT in the germline V gene. There are 15 residues in the CDR3. The CDR3 DNA follows: TGTGCCAGCAGTGAAAGCCGTTTCACGAGCACTGAAGCTTTCTTT. Its translation: CASSESRFTSTEAFF.

The V and J genes are TRBV7-6 and TRBJ1-5; TRBD1 agrees at 8 bases. The ends lost 4 bases at V and 5 bases at J; junction bases unmatched: 7. Germline V gives CDR1 SGHVS, CDR2 FNYEAQ. The CDR3 contains 15 residues. CDR3 region: CASSSRTGLDQPQHF. The CDR3 nucleotides are TGTGCCAGCAGCTCCCGGACAGGGTTGGATCAGCCCCAGCATTTT.

The rearrangement links TRBV18 to TRBJ1-2; no reliable D call. This CDR3 is built from 14 residues. Germline V gene sequence: CDR1 KGHSH, CDR2 LQKENI. V lost 1 base, J lost 0 bases, and 6 bases lay in between. The chain's CDR3 is CASSPQAANYGYTF. The CDR3 DNA follows: TGTGCCAGCTCACCACAGGCGGCTAACTATGGCTACACCTTC.

This clone has just one count. V is TRBV5-1 and J is TRBJ2-7; 7 bases are a match to TRBD1. The V segment lost 6 bases and the J segment 2 bases; nucleotides outside the gene matches: 8. The CDR3 totals 14 residues. Looked up from germline, CDR1 is SGHRS and CDR2 is YFSETQ. The CDR3 reads CASKVSGTAYEQYF. The DNA for the CDR3 is TGCGCCAGCAAAGTCTCTGGGACAGCCTACGAGCAGTACTTC.

CDR3 sequence reads: CASIFPEGQETQYF. As DNA, the CDR3 is TGTGCCAGCATCTTCCCGGAGGGGCAAGAGACCCAGTACTTC. V is TRBV27 and J is TRBJ2-5, with a possible D match to TRBD2 (6 bases). Germline-derived CDR1 and CDR2 are MNHEY and SMNVEV (reference sequence). Trimming removed 7 bases from V and 2 bases from J, with 14 bases in between. The CDR3 has 14 residues.

The CDR3 DNA reads as TGTGCCTGGAGTGCGACTATCCGACGACAGCCAACTAATGAAAAACTGTTTTTT. This codes for CAWSATIRRQPTNEKLFF. This chain uses TRBV30 with TRBJ1-4; weak D call: TRBD1 (5 bases). Germline V gene sequence: CDR1 GTSNPN, CDR2 SVGIG (reference sequence). V dropped 1 base and J dropped 0 bases, with 18 bases sitting between them. This CDR3 is built from 18 residues.

The V gene is TRBV7-8, the J gene TRBJ1-1, with 7 bases matching TRBD1. CDR3 size: 14 residues. Germline-derived CDR1 and CDR2 are SGHVS and FQNEAQ. V shed 4 bases, J shed 2 bases, and the junction held 4 bases outside the gene matches. CDR3 residues: CASSSQGSNTEAFF. The CDR3 DNA is TGTGCCAGCAGCTCACAGGGGTCTAACACTGAAGCTTTCTTT. The whole variable domain, filled in from reference TRBV7-8 and TRBJ1-1, reads GAGVSQSPRYKVAKRGQDVALRCDPISGHVSLFWYQQALGQGPEFLTYFQNEAQLDKSGLPSDRFFAERPEGSVSTLKIQRTQQEDSAVYLCASSSQGSNTEAFFGQGTRLTVV.

A remark on this clone: The junction differs from germline at one of its ends, possibly a read error. The genes are TRBV5-1 and TRBJ2-3, with D possibly being TRBD2 (6 bases). This CDR3 is built from 14 residues. Germline V lookup: CDR1 SGHRS, CDR2 YFSETQ. CDR3 protein: CASSSAGSRDTQYF. The CDR3 DNA follows: TGCGCCAGCAGCTCTGCCGGGAGCAGAGATACGCAGTATTTT.

The rearrangement joins TRBV28 to TRBJ1-1, with D unresolved. Germline values: CDR1 MDHEN, CDR2 SYDVKM. There are 15 residues in the CDR3. V lost 6 bases and J lost 0, with 14 bases in between. CDR3 sequence: CASSRPQSLNTEAFF. CDR3 bases: TGTGCCAGCAGCCGGCCACAGAGTTTGAACACTGAAGCTTTCTTT.